This is a list of T cell receptor beta chains from one sample in a study of T cell repertoires in cytomegalovirus infection. A single record per CDR3 protein comes from TCRdb applying MiXCR to the reads. The repertoire has some 300,000 distinct CDR3 sequences, roughly 15% of them found once; the top ten carry around 12%. Sequencing was done on a sample of PBMCs. Receptors originate from a human donor in good health (CMV status not recorded). Some clones in this sample may be carry-over from other donors' samples. Both conserved end residues are trimmed from each CDR3.

v_gene: TRBV10-3; CDR3aa: AISGTGQGDNYGYT
v_gene: TRBV19; CDR3aa: ASSSRFAQTDQPQH
v_gene: TRBV20-1; CDR3aa: SASDQGRYEQY
v_gene: TRBV20-1; CDR3aa: SASWGSGLAGGNEQF
v_gene: TRBV27; CDR3aa: ASSGQGKF
v_gene: TRBV4-2; CDR3aa: ASSQDPGRGNSPLH
v_gene: TRBV28; CDR3aa: ASRSPGATSPLH
v_gene: TRBV28; CDR3aa: ASSSPPNQPQH
v_gene: TRBV7-2; CDR3aa: ASSFAGQLETQY
v_gene: TRBV20-1; CDR3aa: SAQGDPNQPQH
v_gene: TRBV3-1; CDR3aa: ASSQGPRAGDTQY
v_gene: TRBV7-8; CDR3aa: ASSKRPDRGSSGANVLT
v_gene: TRBV6-2/TRBV6-3; CDR3aa: ASTLSGGQNIQY
v_gene: TRBV7-8; CDR3aa: ASRTAGVDTQY
v_gene: TRBV4-1; CDR3aa: ASSQDEAGTQY
v_gene: TRBV6-1; CDR3aa: ASSVAREVLKRGYNEQF
v_gene: TRBV20-1; CDR3aa: SVGGLNGYT
v_gene: TRBV5-1; CDR3aa: ASSLATGGDFPYEQY
v_gene: TRBV10-3; CDR3aa: AIGRGQGEYEQY
v_gene: TRBV5-6; CDR3aa: ASSSTTSRDQPQH
v_gene: TRBV19; CDR3aa: ASSGAANSPLH
v_gene: TRBV4-3; CDR3aa: ASSQGTDGGYGYT
v_gene: TRBV12-5; CDR3aa: ASGSPDREAEAF
v_gene: TRBV6-5; CDR3aa: ASSYAGSTGELF
v_gene: TRBV7-9; CDR3aa: ASSLGGPGANYGYT
v_gene: TRBV4-3; CDR3aa: ASSQAREGIQY
v_gene: TRBV18; CDR3aa: ASSPPGRRELF
v_gene: TRBV12-3/TRBV12-4; CDR3aa: ASSFGAENSGNTIY
v_gene: TRBV2; CDR3aa: ASSEPGQLYNEQF
v_gene: TRBV12-3/TRBV12-4; CDR3aa: ASSPQGMGNIQY
v_gene: TRBV10-2; CDR3aa: ASSGTGWTDTQY
v_gene: TRBV6-2/TRBV6-3; CDR3aa: ASSYSHGVLGDDEQF
v_gene: TRBV7-2; CDR3aa: ASSPTGTRGPYGYT
v_gene: TRBV3-1; CDR3aa: ASSQEVDRKANT
v_gene: TRBV20-1; CDR3aa: SARVLASAYEQY
v_gene: TRBV6-2/TRBV6-3; CDR3aa: ASSWTSYNEQF
v_gene: TRBV7-9; CDR3aa: ASSTGTAYEQY
v_gene: TRBV10-3; CDR3aa: AISESWGRGNTEAF
v_gene: TRBV2; CDR3aa: ASSEAPSRPGELF
v_gene: TRBV12-3/TRBV12-4; CDR3aa: ASTVGLRDTEAF
v_gene: TRBV20-1; CDR3aa: SARPPGGLAKNIQY
v_gene: TRBV2; CDR3aa: ASSEGDSPLH
v_gene: TRBV7-2; CDR3aa: ASSFGTTRADTQY
v_gene: TRBV28; CDR3aa: ASSPGDRLVQPQH
v_gene: TRBV5-8; CDR3aa: ASSLPGQGYTGELF
v_gene: TRBV6-2/TRBV6-3; CDR3aa: ASSEADTQY
v_gene: TRBV5-1; CDR3aa: ASSETGVGYGYT
v_gene: TRBV6-1; CDR3aa: ASRNSGGPDTQY
v_gene: TRBV20-1; CDR3aa: SARVPGRDNQPQH
v_gene: TRBV29-1; CDR3aa: STGNNEQF
v_gene: TRBV2; CDR3aa: ASGGGASNSPEAF